This record looks at one TCR beta chain sequence and its context. This clonotype was found a few times. The antigen it binds to is not known. No base quality values were provided; no much bigger clone lies one nucleotide off. Trimming costs V 6 bases and J 3 bases, and their ends lie 12 bases apart. The CDR3 contains 14 residues, cysteine and phenylalanine counted. The retained sequence is limited to the CDR3, 42 bases, with the frame set at the first base. As encoded in the germline V gene, CDR1 is MDHEN while CDR2 is SYDVKM. The data stem from a study of T cell repertoires in cytomegalovirus infection (dated by TCRdb to the late 2010s). Context from the whole study: Recently identified HLA-C-restricted CMV epitopes, whose presentation resists viral immunomodulation, were targeted by peptide stimulations together with well-studied HLA-B-restricted epitopes. Because public TCR beta signatures pointed to carriage of CMV infection together with the matching HLA type, the HLA type of each donor mattered for the analysis. The investigation overall reported the following: The ex vivo response was dominated by HLA-C-restricted CMV-specific TCR beta clonotypes, which also provided the single most frequent clonotype in two of eight donors. In both this cohort and an independent cohort of some 380 donors, the cumulative frequency of public TCR beta family members distinguished carriers of CMV infection plus the relevant HLA type.

According to the study, the label for this sample's treatment or condition signals: in vitro stimulation with specific CMV peptide epitopes to enrich CMV-specific T cells. TCRdb names Illumina HiSeq 1500 as the instrument used. The raw public reads went through TCRdb reprocessing: fastp at Q25, MiXCR clone calling, in-frame beta chains kept. Rows merge per CDR3 protein into single entries with the most common DNA and genes. This sample has approximately 1,000,000 distinct CDR3 sequences in its table, and around 32% of those were observed once. The ten top clones hold roughly 12% of the sample. This clonotype was obtained from a human donor in good health (CMV status not recorded). Some clones in this sample may be carry-over from other donors' samples. Sequencing used cultured CD8+ T cells from PBMCs, obtained from culture after CMV antigen stimulation. The rearranged segments are TRBV28 and TRBJ1-5; the D gene assignment is ambiguous. The CDR3 is CASSKESYNQPQHF. The sequence in DNA is TGTGCCAGCAGCAAAGAGTCTTACAATCAGCCCCAGCATTTT. The full variable domain, completed from the reference TRBV28 and TRBJ1-5 proteins outside the CDR3, reads DVKVTQSSRYLVKRTGEKVFLECVQDMDHENMFWYRQDPGLGLRLIYFSYDVKMKEKGDIPEGYSVSREKKERFSLILESASTNQTSMYLCASSKESYNQPQHFGDGTRLSIL.